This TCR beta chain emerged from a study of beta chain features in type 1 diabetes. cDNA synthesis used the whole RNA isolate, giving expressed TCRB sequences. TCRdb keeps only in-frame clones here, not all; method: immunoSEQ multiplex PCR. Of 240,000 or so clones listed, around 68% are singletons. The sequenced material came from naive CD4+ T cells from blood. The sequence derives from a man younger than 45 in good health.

In DNA form, the CDR3 reads TGTGCCAGCTCACCACGACCGGAAAACATTCAGTACTTC. Its protein is CASSPRPENIQYF. The V and J genes are TRBV18 and TRBJ2-4; D is ambiguous. Germline V gives CDR1 KGHSH, CDR2 LQKENI. This CDR3 region has 13 residues. Trimming left V 1 base short and J 5 bases short, with 6 bases between.